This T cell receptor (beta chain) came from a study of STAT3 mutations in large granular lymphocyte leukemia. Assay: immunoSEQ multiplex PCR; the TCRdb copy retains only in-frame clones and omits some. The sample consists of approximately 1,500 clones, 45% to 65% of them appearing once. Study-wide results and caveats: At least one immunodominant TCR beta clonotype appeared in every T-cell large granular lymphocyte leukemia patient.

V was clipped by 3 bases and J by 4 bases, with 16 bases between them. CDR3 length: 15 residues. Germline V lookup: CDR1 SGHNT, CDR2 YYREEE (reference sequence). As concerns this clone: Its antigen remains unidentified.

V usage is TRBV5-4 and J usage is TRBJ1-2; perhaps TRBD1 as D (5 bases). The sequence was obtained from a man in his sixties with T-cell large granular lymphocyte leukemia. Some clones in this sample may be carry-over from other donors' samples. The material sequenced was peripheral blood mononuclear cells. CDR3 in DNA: TGTGCCAGCAGCTGGGGCCTCTTTTCGGCCTATGGCTACACCTTC. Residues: CASSWGLFSAYGYTF.